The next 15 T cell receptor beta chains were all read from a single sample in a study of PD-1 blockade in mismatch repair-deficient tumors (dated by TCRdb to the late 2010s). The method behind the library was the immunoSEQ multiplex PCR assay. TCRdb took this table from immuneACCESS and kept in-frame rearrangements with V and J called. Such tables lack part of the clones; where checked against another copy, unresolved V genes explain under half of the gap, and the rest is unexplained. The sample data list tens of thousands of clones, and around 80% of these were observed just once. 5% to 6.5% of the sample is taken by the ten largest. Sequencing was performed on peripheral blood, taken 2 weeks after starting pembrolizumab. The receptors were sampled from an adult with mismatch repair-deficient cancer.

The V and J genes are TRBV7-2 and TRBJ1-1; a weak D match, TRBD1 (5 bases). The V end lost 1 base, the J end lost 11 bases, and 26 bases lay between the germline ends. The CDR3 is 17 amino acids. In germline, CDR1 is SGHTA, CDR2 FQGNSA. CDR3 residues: CASSLVALGARALNAFF. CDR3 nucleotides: TGTGCCAGCAGCTTAGTAGCCTTAGGGGCTCGAGCCTTGAACGCTTTCTTT. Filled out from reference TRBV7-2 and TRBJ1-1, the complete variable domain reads GAGVSQSPSNKVTEKGKDVELRCDPISGHTALYWYRQSLGQGLEFLIYFQGNSAPDKSGLPSDRFSAERTGGSVSTLTIQRTQQEDSAVYLCASSLVALGARALNAFFGQGTRLTVV.

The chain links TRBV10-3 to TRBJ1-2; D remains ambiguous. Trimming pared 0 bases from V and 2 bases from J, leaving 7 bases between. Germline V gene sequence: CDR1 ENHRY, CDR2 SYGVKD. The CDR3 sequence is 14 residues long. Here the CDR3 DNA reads TGTGCCATCAGTGAGTCGCGGTTGAACTATGGCTACACCTTC. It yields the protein CAISESRLNYGYTF.

CDR3 in amino acids: CASSLQGGDTQYF. The CDR3 DNA is TGCGCCAGCAGTCTCCAAGGCGGGGATACGCAGTATTTT. The J gene is TRBJ2-3, the V gene TRBV10-1, with a possible D match to TRBD2 (5 bases). The CDR3 has 13 amino acids. CDR1 and CDR2 from the germline V gene are WNHNN and SYGVQD (reference sequence). V was pared by 5 bases and J by 6 bases, with 12 bases between.

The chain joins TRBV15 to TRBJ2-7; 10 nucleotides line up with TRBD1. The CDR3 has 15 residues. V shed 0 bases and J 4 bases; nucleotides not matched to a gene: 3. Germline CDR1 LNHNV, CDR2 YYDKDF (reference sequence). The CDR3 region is CATSRDPGQGYEQYF. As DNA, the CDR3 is TGTGCCACCAGCAGAGATCCGGGACAGGGGTACGAGCAGTACTTC.

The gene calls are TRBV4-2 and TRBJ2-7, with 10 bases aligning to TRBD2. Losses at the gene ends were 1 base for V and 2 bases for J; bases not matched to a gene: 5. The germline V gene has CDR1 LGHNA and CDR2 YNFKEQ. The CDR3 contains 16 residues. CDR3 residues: CASSQVASGSPYEQYF. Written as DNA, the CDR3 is TGTGCCAGCAGCCAAGTAGCTAGCGGGAGCCCCTACGAGCAGTACTTC.

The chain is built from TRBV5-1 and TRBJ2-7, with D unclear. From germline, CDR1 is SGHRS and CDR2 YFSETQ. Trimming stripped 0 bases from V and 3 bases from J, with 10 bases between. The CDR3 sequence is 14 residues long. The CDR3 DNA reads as TGCGCCAGCAGCTTGGAGGGCGGAGTCTACGAGCAGTACTTC. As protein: CASSLEGGVYEQYF.

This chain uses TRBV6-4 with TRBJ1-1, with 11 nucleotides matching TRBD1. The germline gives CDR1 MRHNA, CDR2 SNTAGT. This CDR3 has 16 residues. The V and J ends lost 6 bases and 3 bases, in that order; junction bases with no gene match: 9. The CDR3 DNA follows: TGTGCCAGCAGGTACTACCCGGGACAGGGGGACACTGAAGCTTTCTTT. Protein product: CASRYYPGQGDTEAFF.

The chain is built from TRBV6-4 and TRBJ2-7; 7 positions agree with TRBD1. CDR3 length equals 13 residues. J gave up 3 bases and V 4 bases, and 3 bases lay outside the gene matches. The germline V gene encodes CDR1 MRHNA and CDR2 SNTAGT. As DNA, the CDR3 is TGTGCCAGCAGTGTGGCAGGGGGCTACGAGCAGTACTTC. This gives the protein CASSVAGGYEQYF.

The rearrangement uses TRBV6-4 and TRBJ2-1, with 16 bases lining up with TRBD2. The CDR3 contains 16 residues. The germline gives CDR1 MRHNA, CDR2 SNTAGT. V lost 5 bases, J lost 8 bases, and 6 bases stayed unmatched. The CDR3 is CASSSSGTSGRDEQFF. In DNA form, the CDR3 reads TGTGCCAGCAGTAGCTCCGGGACTAGCGGGAGGGATGAGCAGTTCTTC.

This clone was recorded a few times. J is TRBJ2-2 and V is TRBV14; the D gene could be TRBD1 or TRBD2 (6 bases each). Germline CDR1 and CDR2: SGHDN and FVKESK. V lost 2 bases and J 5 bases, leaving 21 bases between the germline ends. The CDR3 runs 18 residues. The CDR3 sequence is CASSQSRGGSLRTGELFF. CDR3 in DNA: TGTGCCAGCAGCCAATCCCGAGGGGGGAGTTTAAGAACCGGGGAGCTGTTTTTT.

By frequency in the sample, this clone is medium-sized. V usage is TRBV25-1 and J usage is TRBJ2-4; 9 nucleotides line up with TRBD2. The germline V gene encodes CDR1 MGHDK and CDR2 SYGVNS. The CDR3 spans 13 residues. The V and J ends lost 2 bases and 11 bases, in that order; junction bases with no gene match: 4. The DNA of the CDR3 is TGTGCCAGCAGTGAAGGCCTAGCGGGACTTCAGTACTTC. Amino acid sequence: CASSEGLAGLQYF.

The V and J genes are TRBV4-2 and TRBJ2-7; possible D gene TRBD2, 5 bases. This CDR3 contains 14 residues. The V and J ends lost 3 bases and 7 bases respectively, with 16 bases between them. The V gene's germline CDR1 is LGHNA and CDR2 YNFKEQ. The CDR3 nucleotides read TGTGCCAGCAGCCAGACTATCGGTCCGGGGGAGCAGTACTTC. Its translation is CASSQTIGPGEQYF.

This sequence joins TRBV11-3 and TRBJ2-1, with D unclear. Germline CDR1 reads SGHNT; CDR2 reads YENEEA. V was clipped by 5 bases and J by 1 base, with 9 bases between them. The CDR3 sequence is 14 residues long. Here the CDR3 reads CASSPRGSYNEQFF. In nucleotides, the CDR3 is TGTGCCAGCAGCCCCCGTGGGTCCTACAATGAGCAGTTCTTC.

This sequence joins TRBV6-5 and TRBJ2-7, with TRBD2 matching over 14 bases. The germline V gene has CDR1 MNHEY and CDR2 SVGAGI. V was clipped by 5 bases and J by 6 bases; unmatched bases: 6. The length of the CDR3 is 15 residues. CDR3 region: CASSPPGLAGVEQYF. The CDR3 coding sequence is TGTGCCAGCAGTCCACCGGGACTAGCGGGAGTCGAGCAGTACTTC.

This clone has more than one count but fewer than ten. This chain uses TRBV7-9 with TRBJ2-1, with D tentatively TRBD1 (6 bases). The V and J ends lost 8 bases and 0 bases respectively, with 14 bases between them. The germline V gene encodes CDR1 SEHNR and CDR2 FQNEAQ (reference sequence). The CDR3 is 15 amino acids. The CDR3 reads CASGQFIPSYNEQFF. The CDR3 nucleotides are TGTGCCAGCGGACAGTTTATCCCCTCCTACAATGAGCAGTTCTTC.